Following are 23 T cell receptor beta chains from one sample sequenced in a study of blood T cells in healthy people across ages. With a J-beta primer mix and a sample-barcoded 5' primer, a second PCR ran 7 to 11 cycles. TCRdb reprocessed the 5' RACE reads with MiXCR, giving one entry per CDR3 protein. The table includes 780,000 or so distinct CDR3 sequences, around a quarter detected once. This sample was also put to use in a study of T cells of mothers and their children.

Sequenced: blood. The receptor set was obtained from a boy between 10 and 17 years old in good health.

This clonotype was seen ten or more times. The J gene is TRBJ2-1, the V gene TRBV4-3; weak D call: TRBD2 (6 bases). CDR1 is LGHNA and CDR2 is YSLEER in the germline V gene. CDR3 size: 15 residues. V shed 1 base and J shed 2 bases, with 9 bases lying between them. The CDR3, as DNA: TGCGCCAGCAGCCAAGCGGGAGAAGCCTACAATGAGCAGTTCTTC. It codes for CASSQAGEAYNEQFF.

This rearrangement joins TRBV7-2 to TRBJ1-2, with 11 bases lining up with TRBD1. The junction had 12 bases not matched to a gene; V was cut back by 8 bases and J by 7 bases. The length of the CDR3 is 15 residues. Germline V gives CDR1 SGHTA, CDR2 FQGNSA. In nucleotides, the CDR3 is TGTGCCAGCGGCCCCCCGGACAGGGGGCGCGGTGGCTACACCTTC. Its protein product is CASGPPDRGRGGYTF.

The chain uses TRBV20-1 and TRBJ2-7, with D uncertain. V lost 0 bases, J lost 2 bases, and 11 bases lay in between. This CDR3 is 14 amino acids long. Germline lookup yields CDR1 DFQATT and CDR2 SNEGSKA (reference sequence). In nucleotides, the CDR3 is TGCAGTGCTAGAGAAAACGGCAGAGCCTACGAGCAGTACTTC. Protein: CSARENGRAYEQYF.

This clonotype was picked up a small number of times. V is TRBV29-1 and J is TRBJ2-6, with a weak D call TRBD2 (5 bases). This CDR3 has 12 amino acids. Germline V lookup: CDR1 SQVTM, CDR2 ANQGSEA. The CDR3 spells CSVEGGANVLTF. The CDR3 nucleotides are TGCTCCGTCGAGGGAGGGGCCAACGTCCTGACTTTC.

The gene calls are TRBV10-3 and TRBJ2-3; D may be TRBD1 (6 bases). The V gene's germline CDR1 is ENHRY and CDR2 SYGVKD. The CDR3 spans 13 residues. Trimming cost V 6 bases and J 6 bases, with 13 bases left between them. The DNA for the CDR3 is TGTGCCATCAGAGTCCAGGGGATGGATACGCAGTATTTT. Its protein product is CAIRVQGMDTQYF.

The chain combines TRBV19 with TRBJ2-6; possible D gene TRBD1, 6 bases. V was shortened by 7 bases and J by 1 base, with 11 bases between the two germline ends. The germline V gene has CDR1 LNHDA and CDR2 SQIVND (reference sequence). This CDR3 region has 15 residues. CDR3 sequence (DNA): TGTGCCAGTACAGGGACACCTTCTGGGGCCAACGTCCTGACTTTC. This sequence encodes CASTGTPSGANVLTF.

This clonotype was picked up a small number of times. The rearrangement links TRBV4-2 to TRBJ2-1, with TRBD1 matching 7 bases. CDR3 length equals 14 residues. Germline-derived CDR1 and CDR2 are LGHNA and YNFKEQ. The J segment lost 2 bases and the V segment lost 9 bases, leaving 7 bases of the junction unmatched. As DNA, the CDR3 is TGTGCCAGTCAGCCGGGACAGACCTACAATGAGCAGTTCTTC. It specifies CASQPGQTYNEQFF.

CDR3 nucleotides: TGCAGTGCTAGACGTCACAGTCAAGAGACCCAGTACTTC. The encoded protein is CSARRHSQETQYF. The chain couples TRBV20-1 to TRBJ2-5; D is unresolved. Germline lookup yields CDR1 DFQATT and CDR2 SNEGSKA (reference sequence). The CDR3 has 13 residues. The V gene lost 2 bases and the J gene lost 2 bases, with 9 bases spanning the gap.

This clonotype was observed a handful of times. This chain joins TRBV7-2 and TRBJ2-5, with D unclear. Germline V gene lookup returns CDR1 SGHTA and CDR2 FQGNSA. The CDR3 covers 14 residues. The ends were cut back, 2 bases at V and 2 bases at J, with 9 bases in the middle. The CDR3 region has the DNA TGTGCCAGCAGCTTAAGCTGGGGTCAAGAGACCCAGTACTTC. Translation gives CASSLSWGQETQYF.

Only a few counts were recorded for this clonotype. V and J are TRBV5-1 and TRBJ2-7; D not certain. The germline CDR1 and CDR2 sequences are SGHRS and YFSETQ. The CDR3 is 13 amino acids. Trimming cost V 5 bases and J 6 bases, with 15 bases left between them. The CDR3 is CASSATLVAEQYF. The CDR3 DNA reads TGCGCCAGCAGTGCTACTCTAGTGGCCGAGCAGTACTTC.

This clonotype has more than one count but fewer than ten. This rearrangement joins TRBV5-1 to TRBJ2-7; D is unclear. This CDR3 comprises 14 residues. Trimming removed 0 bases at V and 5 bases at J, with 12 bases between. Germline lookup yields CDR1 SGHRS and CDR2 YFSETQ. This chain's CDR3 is CASSLAGRNDEQYF. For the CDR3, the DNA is TGCGCCAGCAGCTTGGCGGGTCGTAACGACGAGCAGTACTTC.

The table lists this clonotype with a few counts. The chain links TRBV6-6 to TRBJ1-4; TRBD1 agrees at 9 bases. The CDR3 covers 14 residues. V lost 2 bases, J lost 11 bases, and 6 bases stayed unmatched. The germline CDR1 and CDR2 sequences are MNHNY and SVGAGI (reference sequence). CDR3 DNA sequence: TGTGCCAGCAGTTACGGACAGGGGATTGATAAACTGTTTTTT. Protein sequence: CASSYGQGIDKLFF.

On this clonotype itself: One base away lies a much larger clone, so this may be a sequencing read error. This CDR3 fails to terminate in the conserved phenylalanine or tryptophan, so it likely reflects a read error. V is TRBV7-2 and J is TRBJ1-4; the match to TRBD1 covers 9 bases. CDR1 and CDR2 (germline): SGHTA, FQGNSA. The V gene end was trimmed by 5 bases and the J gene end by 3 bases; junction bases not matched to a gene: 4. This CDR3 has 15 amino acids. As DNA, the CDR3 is TGTGCCAGCAGCGCCAGACAGGGGGCTAATGAAAAACTGTTTCTT. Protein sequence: CASSARQGANEKLFL.

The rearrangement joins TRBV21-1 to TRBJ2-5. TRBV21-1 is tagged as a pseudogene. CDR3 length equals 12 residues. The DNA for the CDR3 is TGTGCCAGCAGAGACTTGGAGGAGACCCAGTACTTC. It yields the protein CASRDLEETQYF.

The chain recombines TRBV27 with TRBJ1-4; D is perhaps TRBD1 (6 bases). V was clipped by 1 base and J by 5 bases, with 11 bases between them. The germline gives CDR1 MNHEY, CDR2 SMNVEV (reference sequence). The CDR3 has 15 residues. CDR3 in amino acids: CASSLLKDRNEKLFF. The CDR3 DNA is TGTGCCAGCAGTTTATTGAAGGACAGAAATGAAAAACTGTTTTTT.

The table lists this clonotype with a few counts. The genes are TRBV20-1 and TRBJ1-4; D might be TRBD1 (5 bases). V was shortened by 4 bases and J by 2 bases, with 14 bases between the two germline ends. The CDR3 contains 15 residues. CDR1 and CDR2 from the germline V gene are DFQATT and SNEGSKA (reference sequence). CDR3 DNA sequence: TGCAGTGCTATAGCCCAGGGTCGGACTAATGAAAAACTGTTTTTT. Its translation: CSAIAQGRTNEKLFF.

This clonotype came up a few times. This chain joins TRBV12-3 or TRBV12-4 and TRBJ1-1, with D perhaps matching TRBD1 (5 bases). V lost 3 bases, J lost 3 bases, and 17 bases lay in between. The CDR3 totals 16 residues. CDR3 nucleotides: TGTGCCAGCAGTTTTCTCGTCTACGGGGGGGACACTGAAGCTTTCTTT. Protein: CASSFLVYGGDTEAFF.

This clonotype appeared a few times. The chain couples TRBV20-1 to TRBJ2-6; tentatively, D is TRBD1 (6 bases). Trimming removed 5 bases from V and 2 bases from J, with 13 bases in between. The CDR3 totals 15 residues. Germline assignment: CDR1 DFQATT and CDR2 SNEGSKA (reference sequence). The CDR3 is CSASTGSTGANVLTF. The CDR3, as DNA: TGCAGTGCTTCCACAGGGTCCACTGGGGCCAACGTCCTGACTTTC.

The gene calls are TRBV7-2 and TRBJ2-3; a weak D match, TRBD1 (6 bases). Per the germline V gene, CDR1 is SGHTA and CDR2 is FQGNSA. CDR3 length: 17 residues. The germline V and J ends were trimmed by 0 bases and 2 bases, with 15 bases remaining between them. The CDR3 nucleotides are TGTGCCAGCAGCTTAGCGGCAGGGGCCACTGCCACAGATACGCAGTATTTT. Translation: CASSLAAGATATDTQYF.

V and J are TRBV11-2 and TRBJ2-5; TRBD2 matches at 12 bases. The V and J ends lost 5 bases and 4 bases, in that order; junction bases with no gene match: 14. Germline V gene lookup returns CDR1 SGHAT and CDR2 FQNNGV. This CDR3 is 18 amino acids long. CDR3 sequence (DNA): TGTGCCAGCAGCGCCCTGGGGCTAGCGGGGGGGCGGGGAGAGACCCAGTACTTC. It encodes CASSALGLAGGRGETQYF.

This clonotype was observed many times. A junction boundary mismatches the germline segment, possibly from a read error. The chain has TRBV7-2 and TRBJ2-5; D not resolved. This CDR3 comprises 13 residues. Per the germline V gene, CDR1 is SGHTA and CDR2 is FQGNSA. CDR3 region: CASSLGLRETQYF. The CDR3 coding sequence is TGTGCCAGCAGTTTAGGGTTAAGAGAGACCCAGTACTTC.

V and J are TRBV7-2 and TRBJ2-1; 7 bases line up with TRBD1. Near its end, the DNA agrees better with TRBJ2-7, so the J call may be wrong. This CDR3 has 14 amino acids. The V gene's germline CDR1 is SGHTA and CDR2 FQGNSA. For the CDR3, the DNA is TGTGCCAGCAGCTTCTATTCCCAGGGGGACGAGCAGTACTTC. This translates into CASSFYSQGDEQYF.

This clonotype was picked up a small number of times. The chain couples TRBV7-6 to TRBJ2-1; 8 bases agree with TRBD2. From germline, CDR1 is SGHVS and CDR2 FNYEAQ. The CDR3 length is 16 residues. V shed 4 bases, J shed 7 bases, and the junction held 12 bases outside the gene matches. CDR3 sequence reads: CASSSFSGNRVNEQFF. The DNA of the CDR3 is TGTGCCAGCAGCTCTTTTAGCGGGAATCGGGTTAATGAGCAGTTCTTC.